Detailed here is one T cell receptor beta chain. Its target is unknown. Both the TCRalpha cDNA and the TCRbeta cDNA were taken through two nested PCRs, lasting about 16 and 10 cycles. TCRdb re-called the 5' RACE reads and shows each CDR3 protein once, DNA omitted. The sample holds around 400,000 distinct CDR3 sequences. CDR3 length equals 16 residues. This sample was included in a study of monozygotic twins with inflammatory bowel disease. General study points: No separation of different T cell subtypes was possible. Patient-specific immunosuppressive treatments may have made repertoires more variable.

Sequencing was done on a sample of blood. The clonotype comes from a human donor with ulcerative colitis or Crohn's disease, or a healthy co-twin of an affected twin (not recorded which). The rearrangement joins TRBV12-3 or TRBV12-4 to TRBJ2-7; TCRdb's D call of TRBD2 is untestable without DNA. CDR3 region: CASSKGLAGVLYEQYF.